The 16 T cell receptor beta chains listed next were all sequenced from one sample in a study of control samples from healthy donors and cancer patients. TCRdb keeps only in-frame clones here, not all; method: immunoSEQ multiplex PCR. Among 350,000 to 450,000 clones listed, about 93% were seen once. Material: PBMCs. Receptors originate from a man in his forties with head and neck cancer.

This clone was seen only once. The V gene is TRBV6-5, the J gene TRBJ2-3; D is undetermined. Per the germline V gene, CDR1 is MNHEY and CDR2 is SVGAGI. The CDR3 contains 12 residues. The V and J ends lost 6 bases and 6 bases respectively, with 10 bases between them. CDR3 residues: CASRAYGDTQYF. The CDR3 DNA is TGTGCCAGCAGAGCCTATGGGGATACGCAGTATTTT.

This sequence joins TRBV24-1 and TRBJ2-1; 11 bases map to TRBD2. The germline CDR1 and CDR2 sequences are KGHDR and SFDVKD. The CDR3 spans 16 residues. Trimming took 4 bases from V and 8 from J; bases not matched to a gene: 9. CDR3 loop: CATSDTSGGQPDEQFF. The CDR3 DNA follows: TGTGCCACCAGTGACACTAGCGGGGGCCAACCAGATGAGCAGTTCTTC.

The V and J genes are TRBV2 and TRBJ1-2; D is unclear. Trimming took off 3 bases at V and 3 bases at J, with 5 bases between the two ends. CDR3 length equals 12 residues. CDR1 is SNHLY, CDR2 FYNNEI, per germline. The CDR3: CASSDQDYGYTF. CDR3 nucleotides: TGTGCCAGCAGTGACCAGGACTATGGCTACACCTTC.

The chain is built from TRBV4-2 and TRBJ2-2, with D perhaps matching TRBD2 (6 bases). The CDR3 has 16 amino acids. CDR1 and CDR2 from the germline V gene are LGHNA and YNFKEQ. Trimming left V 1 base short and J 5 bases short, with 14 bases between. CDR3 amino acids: CASSQVQARETGELFF. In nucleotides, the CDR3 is TGTGCCAGCAGCCAAGTGCAGGCTCGGGAGACCGGGGAGCTGTTTTTT.

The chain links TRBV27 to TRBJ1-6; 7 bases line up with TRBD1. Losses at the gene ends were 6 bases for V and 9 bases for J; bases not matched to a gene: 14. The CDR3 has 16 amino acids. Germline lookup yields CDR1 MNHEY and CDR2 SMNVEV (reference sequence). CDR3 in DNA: TGTGCCAGCAGGCCTCTAGACAGGGAAGCCGCTTCACCCCTCCACTTT. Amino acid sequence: CASRPLDREAASPLHF.

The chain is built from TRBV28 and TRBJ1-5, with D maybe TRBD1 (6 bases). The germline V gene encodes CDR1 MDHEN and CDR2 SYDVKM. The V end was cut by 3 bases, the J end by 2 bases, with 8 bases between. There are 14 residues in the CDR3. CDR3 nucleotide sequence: TGTGCCAGCAGTTTTTGGACAGGCAATCAGCCCCAGCATTTT. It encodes CASSFWTGNQPQHF.

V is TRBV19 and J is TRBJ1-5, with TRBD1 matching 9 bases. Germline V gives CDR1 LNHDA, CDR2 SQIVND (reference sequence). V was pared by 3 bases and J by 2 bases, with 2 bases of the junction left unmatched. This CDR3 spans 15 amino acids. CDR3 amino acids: CASSIGTGRNQPQHF. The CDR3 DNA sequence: TGTGCCAGTAGTATTGGGACAGGGCGCAATCAGCCCCAGCATTTT. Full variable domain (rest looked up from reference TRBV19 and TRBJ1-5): DGGITQSPKYLFRKEGQNVTLSCEQNLNHDAMYWYRQDPGQGLRLIYYSQIVNDFQKGDIAEGYSVSREKKESFPLTVTSAQKNPTAFYLCASSIGTGRNQPQHFGDGTRLSIL.

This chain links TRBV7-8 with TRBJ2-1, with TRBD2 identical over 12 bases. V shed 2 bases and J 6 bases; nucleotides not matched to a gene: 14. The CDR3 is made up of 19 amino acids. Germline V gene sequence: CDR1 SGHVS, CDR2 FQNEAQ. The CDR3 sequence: CASSLLSSGRARRSNEQFF. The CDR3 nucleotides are TGTGCCAGCAGCTTATTGTCTAGCGGGAGGGCCCGGAGGAGCAATGAGCAGTTCTTC.

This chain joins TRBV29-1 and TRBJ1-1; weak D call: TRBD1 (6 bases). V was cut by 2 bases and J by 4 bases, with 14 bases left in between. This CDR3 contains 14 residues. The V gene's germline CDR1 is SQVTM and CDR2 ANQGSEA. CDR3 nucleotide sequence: TGCAGCGTTGAACCTCCGGCCAGGGGCACTGAAGCTTTCTTT. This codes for CSVEPPARGTEAFF.

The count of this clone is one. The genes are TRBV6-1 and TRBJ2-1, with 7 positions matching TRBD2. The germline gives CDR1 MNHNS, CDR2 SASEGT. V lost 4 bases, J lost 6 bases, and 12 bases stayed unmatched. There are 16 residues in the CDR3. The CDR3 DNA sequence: TGTGCCAGCAGTGCCCCCGTAGCGGGCTGGGGCAATGAGCAGTTCTTC. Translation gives CASSAPVAGWGNEQFF.

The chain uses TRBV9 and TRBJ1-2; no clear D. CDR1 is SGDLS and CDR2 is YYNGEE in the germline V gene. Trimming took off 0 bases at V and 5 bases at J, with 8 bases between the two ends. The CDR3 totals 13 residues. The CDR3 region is CASSVVSGYGYTF. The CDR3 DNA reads TGTGCCAGCAGCGTAGTATCCGGGTATGGCTACACCTTC. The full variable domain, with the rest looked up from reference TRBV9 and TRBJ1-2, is DSGVTQTPKHLITATGQRVTLRCSPRSGDLSVYWYQQSLDQGLQFLIQYYNGEERAKGNILERFSAQQFPDLHSELNLSSLELGDSALYFCASSVVSGYGYTFGSGTRLTVV.

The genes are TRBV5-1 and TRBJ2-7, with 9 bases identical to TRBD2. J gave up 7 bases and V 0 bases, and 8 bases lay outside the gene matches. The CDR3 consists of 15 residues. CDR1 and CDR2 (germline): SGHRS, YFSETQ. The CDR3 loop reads CASSLVGGGAREQYF. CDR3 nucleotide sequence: TGCGCCAGCAGCTTGGTGGGCGGGGGGGCTCGAGAGCAGTACTTC. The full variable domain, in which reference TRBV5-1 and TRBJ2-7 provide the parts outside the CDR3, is KAGVTQTPRYLIKTRGQQVTLSCSPISGHRSVSWYQQTPGQGLQFLFEYFSETQRNKGNFPGRFSGRQFSNSRSEMNVSTLELGDSALYLCASSLVGGGAREQYFGPGTRLTVT.

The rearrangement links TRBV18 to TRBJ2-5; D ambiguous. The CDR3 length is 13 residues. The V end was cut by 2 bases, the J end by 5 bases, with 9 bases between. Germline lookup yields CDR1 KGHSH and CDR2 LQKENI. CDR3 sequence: CASSPNFGETQYF. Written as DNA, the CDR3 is TGTGCCAGCTCACCAAACTTTGGGGAGACCCAGTACTTC.

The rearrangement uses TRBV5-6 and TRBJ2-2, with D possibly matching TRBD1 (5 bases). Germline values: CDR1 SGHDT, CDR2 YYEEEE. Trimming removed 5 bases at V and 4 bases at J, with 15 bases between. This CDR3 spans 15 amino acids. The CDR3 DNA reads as TGTGCCAGCAGTACAGGTTACCCTTCCACCGGGGAGCTGTTTTTT. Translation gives CASSTGYPSTGELFF.

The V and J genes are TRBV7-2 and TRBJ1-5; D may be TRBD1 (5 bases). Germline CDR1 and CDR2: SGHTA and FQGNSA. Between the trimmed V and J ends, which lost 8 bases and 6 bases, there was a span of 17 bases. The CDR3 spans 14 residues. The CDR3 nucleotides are TGTGCCAGCCCCGAAAAGGGACTAGGTCAGCCCCAGCATTTT. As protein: CASPEKGLGQPQHF.

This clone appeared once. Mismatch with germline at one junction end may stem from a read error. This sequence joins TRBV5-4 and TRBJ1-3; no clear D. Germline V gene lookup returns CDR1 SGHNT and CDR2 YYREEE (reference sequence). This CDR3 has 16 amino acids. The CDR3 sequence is CASSPERPLSGNTMYF. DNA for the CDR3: TGTGCCAGCAGCCCGGAACGGCCACTCTCTGGAAACACCATGTATTTT. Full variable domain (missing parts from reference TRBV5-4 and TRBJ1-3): ETGVTQSPTHLIKTRGQQVTLRCSSQSGHNTVSWYQQALGQGPQFIFQYYREEENGRGNFPPRFSGLQFPNYSSELNVNALELDDSALYLCASSPERPLSGNTMYFGEGSWLTVV.